Only a few counts were recorded for the clone carrying this T cell receptor beta chain. Its matching antigen is unknown. The CDR3 loop spans 15 amino acids. Trimming cost V 3 bases and J 8 bases; bases outside gene matches: 3. Germline V gives CDR1 SGDLS, CDR2 YYNGEE. The data stem from a study of cytomegalovirus exposure and HLA in healthy donors. The PCR had 60 Vbeta and 13 Jbeta primers. Clones were sequenced by immunoSEQ multiplex PCR, and TCRdb holds only the in-frame ones, with some missing. This table has over 150,000 clones, around 64% appearing once. Study findings and constraints: What was likely a sequencing artifact was a cluster of highly shared sequence variants. Confirmation in vitro established that three CMV-associated chains were specific for CMV antigens.

The V call is TRBV9, the J call TRBJ1-6; 12 bases are shared with TRBD1. The sequence came from a woman in her twenties or thirties in good health and CMV-seronegative. The material sequenced was PBMCs. The CDR3 is CASSDRDRGHSPLHF. CDR3 DNA: TGTGCCAGCAGCGACCGGGACAGGGGGCATTCACCCCTCCACTTT.